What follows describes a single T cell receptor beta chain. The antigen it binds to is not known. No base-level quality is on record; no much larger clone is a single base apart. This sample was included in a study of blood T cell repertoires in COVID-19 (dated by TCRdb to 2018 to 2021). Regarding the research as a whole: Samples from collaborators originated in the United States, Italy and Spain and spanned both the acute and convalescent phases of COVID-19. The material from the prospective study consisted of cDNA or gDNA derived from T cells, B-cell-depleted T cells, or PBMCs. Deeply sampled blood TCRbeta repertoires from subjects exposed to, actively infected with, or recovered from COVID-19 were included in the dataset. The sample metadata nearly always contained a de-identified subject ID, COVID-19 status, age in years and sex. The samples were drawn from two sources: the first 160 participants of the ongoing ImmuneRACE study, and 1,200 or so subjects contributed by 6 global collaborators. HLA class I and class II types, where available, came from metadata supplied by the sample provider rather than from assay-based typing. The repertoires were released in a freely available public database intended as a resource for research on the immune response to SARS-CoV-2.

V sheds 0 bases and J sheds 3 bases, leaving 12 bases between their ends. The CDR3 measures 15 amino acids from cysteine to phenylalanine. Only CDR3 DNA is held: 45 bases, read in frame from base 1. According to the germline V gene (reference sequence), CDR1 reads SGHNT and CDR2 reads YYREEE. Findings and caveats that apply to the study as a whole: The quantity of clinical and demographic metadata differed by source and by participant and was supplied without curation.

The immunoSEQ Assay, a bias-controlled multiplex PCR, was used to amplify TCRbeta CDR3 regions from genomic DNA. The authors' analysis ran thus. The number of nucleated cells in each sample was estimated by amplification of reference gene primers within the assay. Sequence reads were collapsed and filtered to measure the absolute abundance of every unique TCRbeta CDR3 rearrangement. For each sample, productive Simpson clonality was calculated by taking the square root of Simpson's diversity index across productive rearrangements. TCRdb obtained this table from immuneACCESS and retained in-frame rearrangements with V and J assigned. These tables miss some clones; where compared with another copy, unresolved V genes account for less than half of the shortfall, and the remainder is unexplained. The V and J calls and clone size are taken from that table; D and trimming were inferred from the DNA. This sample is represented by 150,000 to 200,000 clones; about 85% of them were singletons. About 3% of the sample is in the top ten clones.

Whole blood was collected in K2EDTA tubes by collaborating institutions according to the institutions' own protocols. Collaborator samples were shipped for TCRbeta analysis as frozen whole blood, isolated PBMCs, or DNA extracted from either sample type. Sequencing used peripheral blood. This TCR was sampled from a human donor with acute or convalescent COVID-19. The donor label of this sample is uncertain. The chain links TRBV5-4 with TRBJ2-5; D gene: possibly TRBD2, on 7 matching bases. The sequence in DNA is TGTGCCAGCAGCTTGGGCGGGGGCCCTAAAGAGACCCAGTACTTC. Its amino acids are CASSLGGGPKETQYF.